This T cell receptor beta chain was identified in a study of beta chain features in type 1 diabetes. About the research overall: Patients and healthy donors were similar in age, gender and cell yields. Examination spanned around 110 million sorted cells from all samples. Whole-study results and caveats: All four CD4+ subsets of Type 1 diabetes patients contained TCRB CDR3s that were moderately but significantly shorter.

Trimming took 4 bases from V and 6 from J; bases not matched to a gene: 4. The CDR3 totals 14 residues. Germline V gene lookup returns CDR1 SGHTA and CDR2 FQGTGA. Donors contributed one heparinised blood draw apiece, averaging about 116 mL. All sorted populations exceeded 98% purity. Expressed TCRB transcripts got sequenced, as all isolated RNA was reverse transcribed. Clones were read by immunoSEQ multiplex PCR, and TCRdb kept only the in-frame ones, dropping some. The repertoire has approximately 160,000 clones, 10% of them found once; the top ten carry more than 0.4%. This clone occurred a few times. Its specificity is not known. The same CDR3 arises from other DNA sequences in this sample as well.

This chain joins TRBV7-3 and TRBJ2-3; 10 nucleotides match TRBD2. Sequencing input: central memory CD4+ T cells from blood. The receptor was derived from a man aged 30 to 45 with type 1 diabetes. CDR3 coding DNA: TGTGCCAGCAGCTCTACTAGCGGGACCGATACGCAGTATTTT. This gives the protein CASSSTSGTDTQYF.